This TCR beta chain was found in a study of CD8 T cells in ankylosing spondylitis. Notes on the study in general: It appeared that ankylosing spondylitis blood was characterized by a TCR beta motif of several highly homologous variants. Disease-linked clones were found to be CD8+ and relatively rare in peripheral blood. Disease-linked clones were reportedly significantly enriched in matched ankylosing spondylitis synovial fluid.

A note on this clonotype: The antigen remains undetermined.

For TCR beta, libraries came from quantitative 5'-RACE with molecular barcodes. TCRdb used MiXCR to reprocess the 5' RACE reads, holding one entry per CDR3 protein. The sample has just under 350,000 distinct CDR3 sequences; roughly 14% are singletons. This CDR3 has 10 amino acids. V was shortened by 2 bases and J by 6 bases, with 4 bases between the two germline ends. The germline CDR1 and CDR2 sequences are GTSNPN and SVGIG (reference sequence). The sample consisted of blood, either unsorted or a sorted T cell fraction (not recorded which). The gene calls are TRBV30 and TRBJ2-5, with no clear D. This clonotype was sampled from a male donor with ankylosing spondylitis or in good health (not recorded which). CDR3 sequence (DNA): TGTGCCTGGAGTTTGAAGACCCAGTACTTC. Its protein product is CAWSLKTQYF. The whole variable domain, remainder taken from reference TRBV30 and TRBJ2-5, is SQTIHQWPATLVQPVGSPLSLECTVEGTSNPNLYWYRQAAGRGLQLLFYSVGIGQISSEVPQNLSASRPQDRQFILSSKKLLLSDSGFYLCAWSLKTQYFGPGTRLLVL.